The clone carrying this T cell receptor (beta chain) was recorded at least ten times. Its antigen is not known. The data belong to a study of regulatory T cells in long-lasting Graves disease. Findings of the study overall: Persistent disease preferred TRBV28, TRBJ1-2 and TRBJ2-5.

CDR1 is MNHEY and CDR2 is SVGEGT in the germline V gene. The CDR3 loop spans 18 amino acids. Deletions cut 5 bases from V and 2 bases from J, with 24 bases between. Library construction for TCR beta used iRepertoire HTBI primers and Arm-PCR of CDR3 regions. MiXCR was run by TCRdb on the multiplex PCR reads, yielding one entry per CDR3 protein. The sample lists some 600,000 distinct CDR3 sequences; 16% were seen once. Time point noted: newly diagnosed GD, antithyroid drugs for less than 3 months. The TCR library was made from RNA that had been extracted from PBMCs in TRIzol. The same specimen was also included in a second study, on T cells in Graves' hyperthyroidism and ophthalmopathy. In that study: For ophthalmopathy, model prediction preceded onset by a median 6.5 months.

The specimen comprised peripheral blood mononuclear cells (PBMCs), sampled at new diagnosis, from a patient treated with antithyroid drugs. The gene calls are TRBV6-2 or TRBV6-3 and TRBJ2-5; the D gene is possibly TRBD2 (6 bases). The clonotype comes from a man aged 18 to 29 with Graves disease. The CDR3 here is CASSHSTPRRGRQETQYF. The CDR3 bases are TGTGCCAGCAGTCACAGCACTCCAAGGCGGGGAAGACAAGAGACCCAGTACTTC.